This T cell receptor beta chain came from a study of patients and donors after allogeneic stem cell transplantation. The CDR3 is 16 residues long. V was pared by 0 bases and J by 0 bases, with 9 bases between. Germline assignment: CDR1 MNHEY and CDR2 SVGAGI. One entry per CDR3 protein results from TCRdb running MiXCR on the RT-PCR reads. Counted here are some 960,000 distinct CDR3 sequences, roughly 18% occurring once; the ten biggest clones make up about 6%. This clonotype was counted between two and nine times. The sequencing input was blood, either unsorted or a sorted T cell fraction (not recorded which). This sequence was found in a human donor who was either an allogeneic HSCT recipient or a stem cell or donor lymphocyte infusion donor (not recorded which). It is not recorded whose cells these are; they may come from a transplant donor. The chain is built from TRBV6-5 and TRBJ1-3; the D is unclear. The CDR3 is CASSYSIDHSGNTIYF. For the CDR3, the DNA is TGTGCCAGCAGTTACTCGATCGACCACTCTGGAAACACCATATATTTT.